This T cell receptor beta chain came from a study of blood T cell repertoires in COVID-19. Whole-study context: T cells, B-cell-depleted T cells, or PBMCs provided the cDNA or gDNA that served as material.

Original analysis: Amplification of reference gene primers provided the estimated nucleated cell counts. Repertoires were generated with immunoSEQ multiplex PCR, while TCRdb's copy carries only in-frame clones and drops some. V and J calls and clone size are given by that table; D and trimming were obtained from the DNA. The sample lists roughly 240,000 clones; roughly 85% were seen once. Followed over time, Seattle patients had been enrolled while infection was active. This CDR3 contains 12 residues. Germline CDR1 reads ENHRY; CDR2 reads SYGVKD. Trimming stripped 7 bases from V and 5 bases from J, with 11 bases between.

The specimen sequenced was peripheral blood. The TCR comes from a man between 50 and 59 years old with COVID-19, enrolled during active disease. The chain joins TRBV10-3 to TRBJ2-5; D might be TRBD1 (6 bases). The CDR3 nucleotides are TGTGCCATCAAGGGGGTGGAGGAGACCCAGTACTTC. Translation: CAIKGVEETQYF.